This TCR beta chain was retrieved from a study of cytotoxic CD8 clonotypes in ibrutinib-treated CLL. Data came from immunoSEQ multiplex PCR; TCRdb stores just in-frame clones and leaves some out. The sample lists approximately 80,000 clones; 85% to 90% were seen once. This clone is a singleton in its sample. Sequenced material: PBMCs, taken before ibrutinib treatment. The receptor was isolated from a human donor with chronic lymphocytic leukemia.

The chain's CDR3 is CASIGDGGQPQHF. CDR3 nucleotide sequence: TGTGCCAGCATCGGGGACGGAGGACAGCCCCAGCATTTT. The chain recombines TRBV6-7 with TRBJ1-5, with a weak D call TRBD1 (5 bases). TRBV6-7 is classed as an ORF, of uncertain function. Trimming shortened V by 7 bases and J by 7 bases, and 14 bases separated the two germline ends. The CDR3 is made up of 13 amino acids.